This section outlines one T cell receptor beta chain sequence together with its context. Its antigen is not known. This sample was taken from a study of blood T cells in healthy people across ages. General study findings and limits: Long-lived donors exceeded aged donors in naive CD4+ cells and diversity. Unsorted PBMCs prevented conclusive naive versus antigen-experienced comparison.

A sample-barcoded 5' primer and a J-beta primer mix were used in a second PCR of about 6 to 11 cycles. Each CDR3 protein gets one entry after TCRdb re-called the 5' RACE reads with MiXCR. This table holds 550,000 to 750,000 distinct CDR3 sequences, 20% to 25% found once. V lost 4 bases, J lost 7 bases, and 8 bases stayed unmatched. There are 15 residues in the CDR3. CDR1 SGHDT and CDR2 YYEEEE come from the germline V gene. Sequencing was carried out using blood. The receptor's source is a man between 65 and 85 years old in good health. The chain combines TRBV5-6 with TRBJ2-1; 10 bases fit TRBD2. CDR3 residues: CASSPLAGESNEQFF. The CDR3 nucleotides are TGTGCCAGCAGCCCGCTAGCGGGAGAGTCTAATGAGCAGTTCTTC.